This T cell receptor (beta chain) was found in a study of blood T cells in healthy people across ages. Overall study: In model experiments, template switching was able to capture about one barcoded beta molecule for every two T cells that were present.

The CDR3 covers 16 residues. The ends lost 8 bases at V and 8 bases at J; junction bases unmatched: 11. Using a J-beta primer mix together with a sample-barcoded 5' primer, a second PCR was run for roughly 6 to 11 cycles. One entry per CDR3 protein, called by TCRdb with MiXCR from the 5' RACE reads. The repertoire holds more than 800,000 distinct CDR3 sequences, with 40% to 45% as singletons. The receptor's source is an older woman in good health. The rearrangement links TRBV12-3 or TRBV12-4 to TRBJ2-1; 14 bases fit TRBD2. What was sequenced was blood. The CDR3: CASSPLGLAGEYEQFF. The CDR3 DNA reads TGTGCCAGCTCTCCTCTGGGACTAGCGGGAGAGTATGAGCAGTTCTTC.